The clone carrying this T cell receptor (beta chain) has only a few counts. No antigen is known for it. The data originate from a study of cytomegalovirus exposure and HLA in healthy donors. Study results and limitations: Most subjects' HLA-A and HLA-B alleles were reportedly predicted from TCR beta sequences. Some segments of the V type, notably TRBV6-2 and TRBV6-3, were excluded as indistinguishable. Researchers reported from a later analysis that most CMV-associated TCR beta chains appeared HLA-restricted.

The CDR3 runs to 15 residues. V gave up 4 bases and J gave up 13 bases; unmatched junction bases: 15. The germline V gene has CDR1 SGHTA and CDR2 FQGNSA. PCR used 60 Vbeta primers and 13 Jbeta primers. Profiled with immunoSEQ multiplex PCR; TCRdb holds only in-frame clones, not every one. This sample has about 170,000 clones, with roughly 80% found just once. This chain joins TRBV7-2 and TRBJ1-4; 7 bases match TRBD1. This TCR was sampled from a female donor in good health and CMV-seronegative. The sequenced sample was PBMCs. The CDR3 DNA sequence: TGTGCCAGCAGCTCCCTACAGGGGCCTTTAGAGGTACTGTTTTTT. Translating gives CASSSLQGPLEVLFF.